What follows is one T cell receptor (beta chain) and its context. Its antigen remains undetermined. Base qualities are not at hand, and no much larger clone is one base apart. cDNA was synthesized by template-switch 5'RACE using a primer with a 10-nucleotide random unique molecular identifier that tagged each TCR transcript. Over 200 million TCR-beta sequences, covering 15-18 subjects, were produced in each sequencing run. The RNeasy kit was used for extraction of total RNA. Using the KAPA Real-time Library Amplification kit, TCR-beta VDJ regions were amplified with primers for the TCR constant region and the 5'RACE anchor. A first PCR added sample indexes and Illumina adaptors, after which a second PCR increased the library yield. After purification with Ampure beads, the TCR product of roughly 650 bp was size-selected on a 2% E-gel SizeSelection system. Before pooling, library quality was checked on a Bioanalyzer, concentration was measured with Qubit, and libraries were quantified with the Kapa Library Quantification kit. Paired-end 2 x 150 bp sequencing of the libraries was performed on an Illumina HiSeq 2500. To increase sequence diversity, roughly 24-32% phiX was spiked into each library pool. The source study handled its data this way. Quality-filtered reads were processed with the UMI-based MiGEC pipeline, and over 75% of raw TCR sequences were removed by the MiGEC pipeline during error correction. IMGT germline references were used for aligning VDJ genes, and each clonotype was defined as a unique CDR3 amino acid sequence together with its V-J genes. VDJtools evaluated clonal expansion, Shannon diversity and CDR3 relatedness (CalcPairwiseDistances, ClusterSamples); CLCbio workbench built phylogenetic trees. A clone was classed as expanded if it had 8 or more unique UMIs, a cutoff based on coefficient-of-variation modelling across technical triplicates. Starting from the raw public reads, TCRdb applied fastp trimming at Q25, assembled clones with MiXCR and retained in-frame beta chains. CDR3 protein duplicates are merged, each entry listing the most common genes and DNA. None of the V and J calls come from the authors' own analysis; TCRdb made them. Present in this sample are 27,000 or so distinct CDR3 sequences, more than 20% of which were seen just once. The ten largest clones capture 16% of the sample.

This entry belongs to a study of neurological immune-mediated disorders (dated by TCRdb to the late 2010s). Looking at the study overall: Peripheral blood TCR-beta repertoires from patients with HTLV-I-associated myelopathy (HAM/TSP), patients with multiple sclerosis, and healthy controls were compared in the study using UMI-based sequencing. Alongside PBMC samples, the set of around 99 TCR-beta libraries contained longitudinal samples, technical triplicates, and paired CD4+ and CD8+ T-cell subsets that had been sorted. The cohort was made up of 68 subjects, consisting of 15 or so HAM/TSP patients, 35 or so multiple sclerosis patients and about 20 healthy controls. On the study overall, not on this receptor specifically: TCR clonal expansion was highest in HAM/TSP patients and lowest in MS patients, with MS patients falling below even healthy controls. Across subjects, expanded clones never shared an identical CDR3 amino acid sequence, which suggests that the TCR-beta repertoires in every group were private.

Healthy controls were blood bank volunteers in Maryland, USA. Libraries from unsorted PBMCs were made from 2 million PBMCs kept in RNAlater at -80 degrees C until RNA extraction. Peripheral blood was subjected to Ficoll-Hypaque density gradient centrifugation to isolate PBMCs, which were then cryopreserved in liquid nitrogen. The CDR3 has 13 amino acids, counting the end cysteine and phenylalanine. CDR3 DNA only is kept here, 39 bases in frame from base 1. The trim is 3 bases for V and 4 bases for J, with a gap of 8 bases between the germline ends. Reading the germline V gene gives CDR1 KGHDR and CDR2 SFDVKD.

This clonotype originated in a woman aged 60 to 75 in good health. Here the chain combines TRBV24-1 and TRBJ1-1; 5 matching bases give a weak D call of TRBD1. The sequencing sample was made of PBMCs. The nucleotide sequence is TGTGCCACCAGTGATAAGGGGACCACTGAAGCTTTCTTT. Its translation reads: CATSDKGTTEAFF.